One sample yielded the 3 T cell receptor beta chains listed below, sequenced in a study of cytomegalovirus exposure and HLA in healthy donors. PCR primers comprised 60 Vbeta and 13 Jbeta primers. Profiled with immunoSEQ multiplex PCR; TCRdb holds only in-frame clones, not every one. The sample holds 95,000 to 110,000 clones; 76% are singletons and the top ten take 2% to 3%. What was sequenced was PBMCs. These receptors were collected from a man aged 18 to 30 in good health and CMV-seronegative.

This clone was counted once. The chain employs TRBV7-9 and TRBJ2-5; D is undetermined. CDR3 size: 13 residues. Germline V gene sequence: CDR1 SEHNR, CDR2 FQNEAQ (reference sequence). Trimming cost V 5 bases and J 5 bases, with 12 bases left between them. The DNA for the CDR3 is TGTGCCAGCAGCCCCCCTGGCAGGGAGACCCAGTACTTC. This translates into CASSPPGRETQYF.

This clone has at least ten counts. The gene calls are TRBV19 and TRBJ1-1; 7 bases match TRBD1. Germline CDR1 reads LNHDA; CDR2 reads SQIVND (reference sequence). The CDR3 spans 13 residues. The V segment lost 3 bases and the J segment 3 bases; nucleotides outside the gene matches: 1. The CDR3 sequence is CASSIQGDTEAFF. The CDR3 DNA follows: TGTGCCAGTAGTATCCAGGGGGACACTGAAGCTTTCTTT.

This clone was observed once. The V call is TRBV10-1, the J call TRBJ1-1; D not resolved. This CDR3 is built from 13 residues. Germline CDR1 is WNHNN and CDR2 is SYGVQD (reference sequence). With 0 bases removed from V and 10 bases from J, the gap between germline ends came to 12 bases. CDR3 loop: CASSESRGDGAFF. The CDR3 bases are TGCGCCAGCAGTGAGTCGCGGGGTGATGGAGCTTTCTTT.